Listed below are T cell receptor beta chains from one sample, sequenced in a study of T cell responses to AZD1222 COVID-19 vaccine. The data were produced by immunoSEQ multiplex PCR, yet TCRdb's version contains in-frame clones alone and is incomplete. The repertoire consists of roughly 100,000 clones, with approximately 89% occurring once and the leading ten covering over 7.5%. The source material was peripheral blood, sampled on day 0 of AZD1222 vaccination. The receptor set was obtained from an adult in good health. CDR3s include the opening cysteine and the closing phenylalanine or tryptophan. D genes are given only for firm matches.

v_call: TRBV7-8
cdr3_length: 16
j_call: TRBJ2-3
d_call: NA
cdr3_aa: CASSLRPLRATDTQYF

v_call: TRBV12-3/TRBV12-4
cdr3_length: 12
j_call: TRBJ1-1
d_call: TRBD1
cdr3_aa: CASTRTGLEAFF

v_call: TRBV29-1
cdr3_length: 14
j_call: TRBJ2-1
d_call: TRBD2
cdr3_aa: CSVELAESYNEQFF

v_call: TRBV7-9
cdr3_length: 15
j_call: TRBJ2-7
d_call: NA
cdr3_aa: CASGILRRQGDEQYF

v_call: TRBV6-5
cdr3_length: 15
j_call: TRBJ1-5
d_call: TRBD1
cdr3_aa: CASSYSNSGGRPQHF

v_call: TRBV6-2/TRBV6-3
cdr3_length: 13
j_call: TRBJ1-5
d_call: NA
cdr3_aa: CASSVELNQPQHF

v_call: TRBV28
cdr3_length: 14
j_call: TRBJ1-5
d_call: NA
cdr3_aa: CASSVESSHQPQHF

v_call: TRBV15
cdr3_length: 14
j_call: TRBJ2-7
d_call: NA
cdr3_aa: CATSGEKGSYEQYF

v_call: TRBV14
cdr3_length: 16
j_call: TRBJ2-2
d_call: TRBD1
cdr3_aa: CASSQDRAGGTGELFF

v_call: TRBV7-9
cdr3_length: 16
j_call: TRBJ1-2
d_call: NA
cdr3_aa: CASSLVGQITNYGYTF

v_call: TRBV18
cdr3_length: 16
j_call: TRBJ2-6
d_call: NA
cdr3_aa: CASSPDASLVANVLTF

v_call: TRBV18
cdr3_length: 17
j_call: TRBJ1-6
d_call: TRBD1
cdr3_aa: CASSPGTALSYNSPLHF

v_call: TRBV3-1/TRBV3-2
cdr3_length: 11
j_call: TRBJ1-1
d_call: NA
cdr3_aa: CASSLRLIAFF

v_call: TRBV14
cdr3_length: 16
j_call: TRBJ2-2
d_call: NA
cdr3_aa: CASSHLRPMNTGELFF

v_call: TRBV20-1
cdr3_length: 10
j_call: TRBJ1-2
d_call: NA
cdr3_aa: CSARGGGYTF

v_call: TRBV27
cdr3_length: 13
j_call: TRBJ2-6
d_call: NA
cdr3_aa: CASSLKGANVLTF

v_call: TRBV19
cdr3_length: 17
j_call: TRBJ2-7
d_call: TRBD2
cdr3_aa: CASSTFRGGLADYEQYF

v_call: TRBV28
cdr3_length: 15
j_call: TRBJ1-2
d_call: NA
cdr3_aa: CASRIQGSGNYGYTF

v_call: TRBV5-1
cdr3_length: 17
j_call: TRBJ2-7
d_call: TRBD2
cdr3_aa: CASSLPSFRGVSSEQYF

v_call: TRBV5-8
cdr3_length: 13
j_call: TRBJ1-3
d_call: NA
cdr3_aa: CASSLPGPSAIYF